This T cell receptor (beta chain) was found in a study of blood T cell repertoires in COVID-19. Study as a whole: PBMCs, B-cell-depleted T cells, or T cells were the source of the cDNA or gDNA that made up the material.

TCRdb's copy holds only in-frame clones and misses some; the assay was immunoSEQ multiplex PCR. The sample holds 90,000 or so clones, less than 90% seen once. This CDR3 is 13 amino acids long. Trimming cost V 7 bases and J 4 bases; bases outside gene matches: 5. Source material: peripheral blood. The chain has TRBV12-3 or TRBV12-4 and TRBJ1-2, with 8 positions matching TRBD1. This TCR was recovered from a man between 60 and 75 years old with acute or convalescent COVID-19. CDR3 sequence: CASTHRGIYGYTF. Here the CDR3 DNA reads TGTGCCAGCACCCACAGGGGGATCTATGGCTACACCTTC.